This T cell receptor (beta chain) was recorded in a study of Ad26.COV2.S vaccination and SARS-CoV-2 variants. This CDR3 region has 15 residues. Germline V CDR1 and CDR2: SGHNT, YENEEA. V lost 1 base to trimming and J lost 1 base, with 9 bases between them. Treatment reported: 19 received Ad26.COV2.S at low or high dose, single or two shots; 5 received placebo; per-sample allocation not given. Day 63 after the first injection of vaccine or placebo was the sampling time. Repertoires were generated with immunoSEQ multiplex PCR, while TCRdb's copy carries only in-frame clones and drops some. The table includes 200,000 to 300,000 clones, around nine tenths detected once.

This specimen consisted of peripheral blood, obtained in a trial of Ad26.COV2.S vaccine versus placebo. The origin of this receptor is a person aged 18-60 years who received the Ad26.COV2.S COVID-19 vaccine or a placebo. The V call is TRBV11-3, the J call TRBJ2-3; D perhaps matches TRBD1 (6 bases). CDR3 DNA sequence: TGTGCCAGCAGCTTAGGAGGGGGAGGCACAGATACGCAGTATTTT. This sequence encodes CASSLGGGGTDTQYF. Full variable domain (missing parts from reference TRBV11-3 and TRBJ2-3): EAGVVQSPRYKIIEKKQPVAFWCNPISGHNTLYWYLQNLGQGPELLIRYENEEAVDDSQLPKDRFSAERLKGVDSTLKIQPAELGDSAVYLCASSLGGGGTDTQYFGPGTRLTVL.